This T cell receptor (beta chain) was recovered during a study of blood T cells in healthy people across ages. For the study at large: The template switching approach captured approximately one barcoded beta molecule for every two T cells. Study-wide findings and caveats: Whereas aged donors had fewer naive CD4+ cells, long-lived donors had more of them and higher diversity. Observed TCR beta diversity per million T cells went down as age went up. This fall followed a roughly linear course with age.

Individuals who donated were healthy Caucasians from Russia aged roughly 6 to 90. About this clonotype: Its antigen is not identified.

CDR1 is SGHTA, CDR2 FQGNSA, per germline. This CDR3 spans 19 amino acids. V lost 10 bases, J lost 3 bases, and 22 bases stayed unmatched. It was with a sample-barcoded 5' primer and a J-beta primer mix that a second PCR of about 6 to 12 cycles was run. Using its own MiXCR run on the 5' RACE reads, TCRdb lists one record per CDR3 protein. The sample has more than 1.4 million distinct CDR3 sequences, roughly 40% seen once. The J gene is TRBJ2-2, the V gene TRBV7-2; 8 bases align to TRBD2. Sequenced material: blood. The TCR comes from a woman aged 18-29 years in good health. The DNA for the CDR3 is TGTGCCACCTCCGGGGCGAGAGCGGGAGTTCATCTGTACACCGGGGAGCTGTTTTTT. Amino acids: CATSGARAGVHLYTGELFF.